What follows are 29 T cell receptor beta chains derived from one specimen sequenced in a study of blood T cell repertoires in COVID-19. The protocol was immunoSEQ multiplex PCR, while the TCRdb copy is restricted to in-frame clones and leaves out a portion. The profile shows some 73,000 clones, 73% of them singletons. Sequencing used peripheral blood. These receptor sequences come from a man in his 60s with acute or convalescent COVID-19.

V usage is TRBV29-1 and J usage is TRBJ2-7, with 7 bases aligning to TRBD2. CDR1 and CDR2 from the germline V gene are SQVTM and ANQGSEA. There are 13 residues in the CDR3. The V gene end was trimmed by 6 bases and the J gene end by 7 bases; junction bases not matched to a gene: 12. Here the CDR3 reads CSVTDGRMGEQYF. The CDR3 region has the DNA TGCAGCGTAACGGACGGGAGGATGGGAGAGCAGTACTTC.

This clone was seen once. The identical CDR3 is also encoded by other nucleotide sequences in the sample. The CDR3 sequence: CASSQDVRGGYTF. For the CDR3, the DNA is TGTGCCAGCAGCCAAGATGTCCGAGGGGGCTACACCTTC. The chain has TRBV3-1 (or the pseudogene TRBV3-2) and TRBJ1-2; D not resolved. V lost 0 bases and J lost 8, with 10 bases in between. CDR3 size: 13 residues. The germline gives CDR1 LGHDT, CDR2 YNNKEL (reference sequence).

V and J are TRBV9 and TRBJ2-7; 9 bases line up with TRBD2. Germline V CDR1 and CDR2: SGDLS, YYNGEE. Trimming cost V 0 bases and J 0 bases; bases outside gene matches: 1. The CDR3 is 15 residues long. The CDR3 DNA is TGTGCCAGCAGCGTAGCTAGCGGGGACTCCTACGAGCAGTACTTC. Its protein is CASSVASGDSYEQYF.

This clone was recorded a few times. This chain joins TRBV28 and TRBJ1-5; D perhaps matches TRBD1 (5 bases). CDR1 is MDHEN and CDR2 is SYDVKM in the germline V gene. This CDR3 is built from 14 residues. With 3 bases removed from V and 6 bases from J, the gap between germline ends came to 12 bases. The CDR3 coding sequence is TGTGCCAGCAGTTTCGGCAGGGTCGGTCAGCCCCAGCATTTT. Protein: CASSFGRVGQPQHF.

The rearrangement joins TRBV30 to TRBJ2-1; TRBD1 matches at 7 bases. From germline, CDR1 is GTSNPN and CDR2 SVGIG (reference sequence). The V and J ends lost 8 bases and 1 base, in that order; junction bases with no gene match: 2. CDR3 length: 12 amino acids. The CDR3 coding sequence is TGTGCCGGGACAGTATCCTACAATGAGCAGTTCTTC. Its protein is CAGTVSYNEQFF.

DNA for the CDR3: TGTGCCAGCAGTTACGATGAGGGGGCAAGTGAAGCTTTCTTT. This gives the protein CASSYDEGASEAFF. The rearrangement uses TRBV6-5 and TRBJ1-1; TRBD1 matches 7 bases. The V gene end was trimmed by 2 bases and the J gene end by 7 bases; junction bases not matched to a gene: 7. The CDR3 sequence is 14 residues long. Germline V gene data show CDR1 as MNHEY and CDR2 as SVGAGI.

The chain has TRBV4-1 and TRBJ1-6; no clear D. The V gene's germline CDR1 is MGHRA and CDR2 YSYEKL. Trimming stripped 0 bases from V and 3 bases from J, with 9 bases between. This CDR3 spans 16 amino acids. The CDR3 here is CASSQDRSSYNSPLHF. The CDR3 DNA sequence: TGCGCCAGCAGCCAAGATCGAAGTAGCTATAATTCACCCCTCCACTTT.

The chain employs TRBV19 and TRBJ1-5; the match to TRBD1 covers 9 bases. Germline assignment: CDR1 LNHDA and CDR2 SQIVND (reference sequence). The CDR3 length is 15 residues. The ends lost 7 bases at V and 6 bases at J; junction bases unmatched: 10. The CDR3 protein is CASKEEGQGGQPQHF. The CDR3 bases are TGTGCCAGTAAAGAGGAGGGACAGGGTGGTCAGCCCCAGCATTTT. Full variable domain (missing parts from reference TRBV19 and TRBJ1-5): DGGITQSPKYLFRKEGQNVTLSCEQNLNHDAMYWYRQDPGQGLRLIYYSQIVNDFQKGDIAEGYSVSREKKESFPLTVTSAQKNPTAFYLCASKEEGQGGQPQHFGDGTRLSIL.

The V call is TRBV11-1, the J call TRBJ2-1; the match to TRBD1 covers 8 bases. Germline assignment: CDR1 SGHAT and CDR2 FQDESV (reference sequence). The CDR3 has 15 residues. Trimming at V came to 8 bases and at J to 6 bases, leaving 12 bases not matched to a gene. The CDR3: CASRLQGVPSNEQFF. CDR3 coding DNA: TGTGCCAGCCGATTACAGGGGGTGCCCTCCAATGAGCAGTTCTTC.

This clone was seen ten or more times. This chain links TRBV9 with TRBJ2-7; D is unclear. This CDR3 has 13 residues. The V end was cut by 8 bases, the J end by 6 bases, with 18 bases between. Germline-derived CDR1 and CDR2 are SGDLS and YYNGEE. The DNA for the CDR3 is TGTGCCAGTTCGCGAGTGTCAGGTGCCGAGCAGTACGTC. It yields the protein CASSRVSGAEQYV.

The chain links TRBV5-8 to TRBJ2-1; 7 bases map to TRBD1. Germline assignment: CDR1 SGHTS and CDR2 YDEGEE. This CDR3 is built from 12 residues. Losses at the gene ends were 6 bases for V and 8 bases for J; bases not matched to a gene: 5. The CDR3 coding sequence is TGTGCCAGCACACATGACAGGGATGAGCAGTTCTTC. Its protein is CASTHDRDEQFF.

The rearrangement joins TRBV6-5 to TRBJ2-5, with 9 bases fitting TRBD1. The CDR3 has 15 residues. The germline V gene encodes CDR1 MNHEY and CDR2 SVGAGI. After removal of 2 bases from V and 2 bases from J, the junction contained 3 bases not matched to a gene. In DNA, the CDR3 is TGTGCCAGCAGTTACGACAGGGGGGAACAAGAGACCCAGTACTTC. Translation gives CASSYDRGEQETQYF.

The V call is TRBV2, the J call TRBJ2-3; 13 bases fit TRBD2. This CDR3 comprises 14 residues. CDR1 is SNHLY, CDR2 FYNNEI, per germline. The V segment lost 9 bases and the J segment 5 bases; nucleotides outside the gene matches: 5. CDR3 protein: CASRRLAGGDTQYF. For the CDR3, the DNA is TGTGCCAGTCGAAGACTAGCGGGAGGAGATACGCAGTATTTT.

CDR3 DNA: TGTGCCAGCACACTAGGACAGCACTCTGGAAACACCATATATTTT. This gives the protein CASTLGQHSGNTIYF. This rearrangement joins TRBV6-5 to TRBJ1-3, with D maybe TRBD1 (6 bases). The V end lost 7 bases, the J end lost 0 bases, and 13 bases lay between the germline ends. This CDR3 region has 15 residues. Germline V lookup: CDR1 MNHEY, CDR2 SVGAGI.

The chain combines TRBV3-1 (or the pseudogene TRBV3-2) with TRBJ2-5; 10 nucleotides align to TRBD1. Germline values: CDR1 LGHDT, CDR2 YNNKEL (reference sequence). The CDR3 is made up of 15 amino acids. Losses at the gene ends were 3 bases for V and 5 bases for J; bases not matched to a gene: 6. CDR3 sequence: CASSHLDRGRETQYF. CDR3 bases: TGTGCCAGCAGCCATCTTGACAGGGGGCGTGAGACCCAGTACTTC.

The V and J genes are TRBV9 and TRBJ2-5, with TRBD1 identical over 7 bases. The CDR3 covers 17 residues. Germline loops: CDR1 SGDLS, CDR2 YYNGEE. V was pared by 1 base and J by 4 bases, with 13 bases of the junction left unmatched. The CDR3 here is CASSVQGDRDPRETQYF. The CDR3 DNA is TGTGCCAGCAGCGTACAAGGTGACAGGGACCCTCGAGAGACCCAGTACTTC.

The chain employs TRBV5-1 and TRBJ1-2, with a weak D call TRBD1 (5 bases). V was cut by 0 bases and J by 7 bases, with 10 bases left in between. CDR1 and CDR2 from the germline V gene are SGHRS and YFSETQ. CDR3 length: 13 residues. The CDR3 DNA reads TGCGCCAGCAGCTTGGCCGCGGGGACTGGCTACACCTTC. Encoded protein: CASSLAAGTGYTF.

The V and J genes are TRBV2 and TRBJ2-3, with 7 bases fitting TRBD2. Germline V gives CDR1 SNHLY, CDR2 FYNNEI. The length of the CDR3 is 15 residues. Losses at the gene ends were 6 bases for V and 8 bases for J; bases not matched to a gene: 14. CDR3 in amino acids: CASRAKSGTGGTQYF. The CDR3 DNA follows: TGTGCCAGCAGGGCGAAAAGCGGGACCGGGGGTACGCAGTATTTT.

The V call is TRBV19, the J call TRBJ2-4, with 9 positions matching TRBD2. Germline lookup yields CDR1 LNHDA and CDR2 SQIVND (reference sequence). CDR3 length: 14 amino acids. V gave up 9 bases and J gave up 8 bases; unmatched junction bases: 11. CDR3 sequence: CASTLSGSRHIQYF. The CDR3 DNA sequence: TGTGCCAGCACCCTTAGCGGGAGCCGACACATTCAGTACTTC.

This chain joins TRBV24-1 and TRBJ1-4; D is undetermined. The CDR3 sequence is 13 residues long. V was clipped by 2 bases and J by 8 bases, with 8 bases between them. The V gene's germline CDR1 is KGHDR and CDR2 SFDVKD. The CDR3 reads CATSDSPGEKLFF. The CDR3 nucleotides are TGTGCCACCAGTGATTCACCCGGGGAAAAACTGTTTTTT.

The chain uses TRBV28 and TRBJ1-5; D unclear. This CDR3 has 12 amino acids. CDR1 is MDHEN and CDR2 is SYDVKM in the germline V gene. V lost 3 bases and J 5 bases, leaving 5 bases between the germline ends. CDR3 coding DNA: TGTGCCAGCAGTTTCCCGGATCAGCCCCAGCATTTT. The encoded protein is CASSFPDQPQHF.

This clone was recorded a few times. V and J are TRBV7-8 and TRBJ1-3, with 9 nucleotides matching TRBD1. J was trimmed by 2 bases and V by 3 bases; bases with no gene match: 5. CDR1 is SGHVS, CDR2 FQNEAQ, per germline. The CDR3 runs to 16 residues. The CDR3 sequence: CASSLDRQGAGNTIYF. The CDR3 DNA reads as TGTGCCAGCAGCTTGGATCGACAGGGGGCTGGAAACACCATATATTTT.

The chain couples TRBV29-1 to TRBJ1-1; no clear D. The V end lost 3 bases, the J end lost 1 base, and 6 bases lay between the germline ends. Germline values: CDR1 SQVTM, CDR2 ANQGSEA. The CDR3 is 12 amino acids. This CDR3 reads CSVDEGNTEAFF. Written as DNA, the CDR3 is TGCAGCGTTGACGAGGGGAACACTGAAGCTTTCTTT.

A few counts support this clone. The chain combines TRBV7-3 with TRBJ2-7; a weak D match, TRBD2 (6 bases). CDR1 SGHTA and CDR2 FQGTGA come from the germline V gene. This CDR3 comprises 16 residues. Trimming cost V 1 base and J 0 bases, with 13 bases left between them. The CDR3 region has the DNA TGTGCCAGCAGCTTAAGGGCGGGGCCGAGCTCCTACGAGCAGTACTTC. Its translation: CASSLRAGPSSYEQYF.

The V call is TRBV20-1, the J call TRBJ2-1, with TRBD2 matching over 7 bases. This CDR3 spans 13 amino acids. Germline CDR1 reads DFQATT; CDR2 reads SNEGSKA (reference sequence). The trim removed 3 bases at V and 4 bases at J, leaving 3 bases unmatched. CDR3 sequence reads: CSASSSGYNEQFF. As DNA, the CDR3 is TGCAGTGCTAGTTCTAGCGGTTACAATGAGCAGTTCTTC.

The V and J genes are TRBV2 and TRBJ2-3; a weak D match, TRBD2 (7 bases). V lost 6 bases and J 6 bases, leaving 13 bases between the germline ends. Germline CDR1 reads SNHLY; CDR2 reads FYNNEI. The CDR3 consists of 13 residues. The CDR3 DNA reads TGTGCCAGCAGAGGGGGGGGCGGGGATACGCAGTATTTT. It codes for CASRGGGGDTQYF.

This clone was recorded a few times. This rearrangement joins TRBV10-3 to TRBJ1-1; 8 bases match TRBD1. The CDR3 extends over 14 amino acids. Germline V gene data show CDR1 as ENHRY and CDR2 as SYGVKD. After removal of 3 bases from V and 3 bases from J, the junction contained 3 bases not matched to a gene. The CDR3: CAISDSQGDTEAFF. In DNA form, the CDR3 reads TGTGCCATCAGTGACTCACAGGGGGACACTGAAGCTTTCTTT.

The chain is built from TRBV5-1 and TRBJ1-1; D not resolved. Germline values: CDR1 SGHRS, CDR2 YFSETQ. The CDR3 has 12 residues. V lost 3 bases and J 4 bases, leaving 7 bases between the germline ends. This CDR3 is CASSWGGTEAFF. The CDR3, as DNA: TGCGCCAGCAGCTGGGGAGGCACTGAAGCTTTCTTT.

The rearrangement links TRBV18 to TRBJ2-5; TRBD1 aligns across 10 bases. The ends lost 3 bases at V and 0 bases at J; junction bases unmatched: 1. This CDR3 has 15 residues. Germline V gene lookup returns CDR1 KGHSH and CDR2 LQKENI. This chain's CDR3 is CASSPGQGNQETQYF. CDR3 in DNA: TGTGCCAGCTCACCGGGACAGGGGAACCAAGAGACCCAGTACTTC.